Below are 23 T cell receptor beta chains sequenced from a single sample in a study of T-cell memory formation after mild COVID-19. TCRdb ran MiXCR on the 5' RACE reads and lists one entry per CDR3 protein. The sample holds some 290,000 distinct CDR3 sequences, under 20% seen once. What was sequenced was PBMCs or a T cell subset sorted from them (not recorded which). The origin of the receptors is a young man who had mild COVID-19 (a few samples of this study predate the infection). Cell type and time point are not known.

In this sample, this clonotype turned up a few times. This chain connects TRBV7-8 to TRBJ1-1; D gene unclear. Per the germline V gene, CDR1 is SGHVS and CDR2 is FQNEAQ. V shed 5 bases and J shed 5 bases, with 12 bases lying between them. CDR3 size: 13 residues. CDR3 residues: CASSTDRWTEAFF. CDR3 nucleotides: TGTGCCAGCAGCACCGACCGGTGGACTGAAGCTTTCTTT. Full variable domain (rest looked up from reference TRBV7-8 and TRBJ1-1): GAGVSQSPRYKVAKRGQDVALRCDPISGHVSLFWYQQALGQGPEFLTYFQNEAQLDKSGLPSDRFFAERPEGSVSTLKIQRTQQEDSAVYLCASSTDRWTEAFFGQGTRLTVV.

The chain combines TRBV20-1 with TRBJ1-5; D is possibly TRBD1 (5 bases). There are 13 residues in the CDR3. The germline CDR1 and CDR2 sequences are DFQATT and SNEGSKA (reference sequence). Trimming removed 3 bases at V and 8 bases at J, with 14 bases between. The CDR3 nucleotides are TGCAGTGCTAGCACAGGACTAGTAGAGCCCCAGCATTTT. Its protein is CSASTGLVEPQHF.

This clonotype has just a few counts. The genes are TRBV6-5 and TRBJ2-7; no reliable D call. V lost 0 bases and J 3 bases, leaving 12 bases between the germline ends. This CDR3 spans 15 amino acids. Germline loops: CDR1 MNHEY, CDR2 SVGAGI. The CDR3, as DNA: TGTGCCAGCAGTTACTCGGGGAAATCGGGCTACGAGCAGTACTTC. Residues: CASSYSGKSGYEQYF.

There are a few counts of this clonotype. This chain connects TRBV13 to TRBJ2-7; D is uncertain. The V end lost 5 bases, the J end lost 2 bases, and 7 bases lay between the germline ends. The CDR3 length is 12 residues. From germline, CDR1 is PRHDT and CDR2 FYEKMQ (reference sequence). Here the CDR3 DNA reads TGTGCCAGCAGCCAACGGGCCTACGAGCAGTACTTC. This sequence encodes CASSQRAYEQYF. Full variable domain (remainder filled in from reference TRBV13 and TRBJ2-7): AAGVIQSPRHLIKEKRETATLKCYPIPRHDTVYWYQQGPGQDPQFLISFYEKMQSDKGSIPDRFSAQQFSDYHSELNMSSLELGDSALYFCASSQRAYEQYFGPGTRLTVT.

This clonotype was picked up a small number of times. This chain uses TRBV7-2 with TRBJ2-3; the D is unclear. CDR1 and CDR2 from the germline V gene are SGHTA and FQGNSA. This CDR3 comprises 14 residues. Trimming took off 3 bases at V and 3 bases at J, with 10 bases between the two ends. The DNA for the CDR3 is TGTGCCAGCAGCTTTTGGCCCCGGACAGATACGCAGTATTTT. This codes for CASSFWPRTDTQYF.

The DNA of the CDR3 is TGTGCCAGCAGCTTAGAGGTGGGGTTTGGAGAGACCCAGTACTTC. This sequence encodes CASSLEVGFGETQYF. The gene calls are TRBV7-8 and TRBJ2-5; D remains unclear. Looked up from germline, CDR1 is SGHVS and CDR2 is FQNEAQ. The CDR3 length is 15 residues. Trimming cost V 1 base and J 4 bases, with 13 bases left between them.

This clonotype was detected only a few times. The V and J genes are TRBV7-6 and TRBJ2-3, with a weak D call TRBD1 (5 bases). Trimming cost V 1 base and J 3 bases, with 11 bases left between them. Germline lookup yields CDR1 SGHVS and CDR2 FNYEAQ. This CDR3 region has 15 residues. CDR3: CASSLGAGMTDTQYF. CDR3 bases: TGTGCCAGCAGCTTAGGGGCAGGGATGACAGATACGCAGTATTTT.

This clonotype has just a few counts. CDR3 in amino acids: CSVEGVQDPAWGYTF. The CDR3 DNA sequence: TGCAGCGTTGAAGGAGTGCAAGACCCGGCCTGGGGCTACACCTTC. V is TRBV29-1 and J is TRBJ1-2; D is unclear. CDR1 and CDR2 from the germline V gene are SQVTM and ANQGSEA. The CDR3 contains 15 residues. V gave up 1 base and J gave up 8 bases, with 20 bases separating them.

The chain recombines TRBV24-1 with TRBJ2-2; tentative D call: TRBD1 (6 bases). The CDR3 spans 17 residues. V was trimmed by 3 bases and J by 4 bases, leaving 17 bases between them. CDR1 and CDR2 from the germline V gene are KGHDR and SFDVKD. The CDR3 nucleotides are TGTGCCACCAGTGATCCTTCAACTGACAGGTTCACCGGGGAGCTGTTTTTT. Translation: CATSDPSTDRFTGELFF.

This chain connects TRBV5-5 to TRBJ1-1, with D uncertain. This CDR3 has 15 amino acids. Germline V gene sequence: CDR1 SGHKS, CDR2 YYEKEE (reference sequence). V lost 4 bases, J lost 4 bases, and 17 bases lay in between. CDR3 DNA: TGTGCCAGCAGCCCTCAATCCGGGCGGCTCACTGAAGCTTTCTTT. As protein: CASSPQSGRLTEAFF.

This sequence joins TRBV28 and TRBJ2-7, with D perhaps assigned TRBD1 or TRBD2 (5 bases each). CDR3 size: 13 residues. Germline V gene lookup returns CDR1 MDHEN and CDR2 SYDVKM. V was shortened by 5 bases and J by 2 bases, with 10 bases between the two germline ends. This CDR3 is CASSRREPYEQYV. The CDR3 region has the DNA TGTGCCAGCAGTCGCAGGGAGCCCTACGAGCAGTACGTC.

This clonotype turned up a few times. The rearrangement links TRBV7-2 to TRBJ2-2; TRBD2 agrees at 14 bases. V trimming: 5 bases; J trimming: 5 bases; junction bases outside the gene matches: 10. Germline CDR1 SGHTA, CDR2 FQGNSA. This CDR3 contains 18 residues. The CDR3 here is CASSPRGLAGGRTGELFF. The CDR3 nucleotides read TGTGCCAGCAGCCCTCGAGGACTAGCGGGGGGAAGGACCGGGGAGCTGTTTTTT.

The chain links TRBV7-3 to TRBJ2-7; 11 bases line up with TRBD1. The germline V gene has CDR1 SGHTA and CDR2 FQGTGA. V shed 5 bases, J shed 5 bases, and the junction held 5 bases outside the gene matches. The CDR3 consists of 14 residues. CDR3 loop: CASSIGQGADEQYF. CDR3 bases: TGTGCCAGCAGCATCGGACAGGGGGCAGACGAGCAGTACTTC.

The chain combines TRBV20-1 with TRBJ2-3; D unclear. Germline V gene sequence: CDR1 DFQATT, CDR2 SNEGSKA (reference sequence). The V gene lost 3 bases and the J gene lost 0 bases, with 10 bases spanning the gap. The CDR3 is 14 amino acids. The CDR3 bases are TGCAGTGCTAGGGAGACATATAGCACAGATACGCAGTATTTT. This sequence encodes CSARETYSTDTQYF.

The V gene is TRBV27, the J gene TRBJ2-7; D call uncertain. The V gene lost 4 bases and the J gene lost 2 bases, with 9 bases spanning the gap. The CDR3 sequence is 13 residues long. Per the germline V gene, CDR1 is MNHEY and CDR2 is SMNVEV (reference sequence). The CDR3 DNA is TGTGCCAGCAGTTCTAACGCCCCCTACGAGCAGTACTTC. Amino acids: CASSSNAPYEQYF.

This chain links TRBV27 with TRBJ1-1; no definite D call. This CDR3 is built from 13 residues. Germline CDR1 and CDR2: MNHEY and SMNVEV (reference sequence). V was shortened by 5 bases and J by 4 bases, with 11 bases between the two germline ends. The CDR3 DNA is TGTGCCAGCAGTCCCGTAATGGGCACTGAAGCTTTCTTT. Protein product: CASSPVMGTEAFF.

This clonotype came up a few times. The rearrangement links TRBV7-3 to TRBJ2-5, with a possible D match to TRBD2 (6 bases). Germline values: CDR1 SGHTA, CDR2 FQGTGA. This CDR3 is built from 12 residues. V lost 6 bases and J 5 bases, leaving 10 bases between the germline ends. The CDR3 DNA reads TGTGCCAGCAGTCATGGGGGGGAGACCCAGTACTTC. It codes for CASSHGGETQYF.

In its sample, this clonotype was seen a few times. The J gene is TRBJ2-1, the V gene TRBV6-5; D possibly corresponds to TRBD2 (7 bases). V lost 2 bases and J lost 15, with 17 bases in between. The CDR3 consists of 13 residues. CDR1 and CDR2 (germline): MNHEY, SVGAGI. CDR3 sequence: CASSYTGGRVRFF. In DNA, the CDR3 is TGTGCCAGCAGTTACACGGGGGGCCGGGTAAGGTTCTTC.

The chain employs TRBV9 and TRBJ2-2, with no clear D. Germline V CDR1 and CDR2: SGDLS, YYNGEE. The CDR3 is 15 residues long. V was pared by 0 bases and J by 5 bases, with 11 bases between. CDR3: CASSVEQLITGELFF. The DNA for the CDR3 is TGTGCCAGCAGCGTAGAGCAGCTGATTACCGGGGAGCTGTTTTTT. The full variable domain, with the rest looked up from reference TRBV9 and TRBJ2-2, is DSGVTQTPKHLITATGQRVTLRCSPRSGDLSVYWYQQSLDQGLQFLIQYYNGEERAKGNILERFSAQQFPDLHSELNLSSLELGDSALYFCASSVEQLITGELFFGEGSRLTVL.

This clonotype was seen a handful of times. CDR3 residues: CASSYSKVVRSSGNTIYF. The CDR3 coding sequence is TGTGCCAGCAGTTACTCAAAGGTCGTCCGGAGCTCTGGAAACACCATATATTTT. The J gene is TRBJ1-3, the V gene TRBV6-2 or TRBV6-3, with D uncertain. The germline CDR1 and CDR2 sequences are MNHEY and SVGEGT. Trimming cost V 0 bases and J 0 bases, with 15 bases left between them. The CDR3 runs to 18 residues.

This clonotype was detected a few times. The chain couples TRBV5-1 to TRBJ2-2; D might be TRBD1 or TRBD2, each matching 6 bases. V shed 9 bases and J shed 4 bases, with 16 bases lying between them. CDR1 is SGHRS and CDR2 is YFSETQ in the germline V gene. This CDR3 is built from 14 residues. The CDR3 spells CATNRGAGTGELFF. The CDR3 DNA is TGCGCCACCAATAGGGGGGCTGGCACCGGGGAGCTGTTTTTT. The full variable domain, its missing parts supplied by reference TRBV5-1 and TRBJ2-2, is KAGVTQTPRYLIKTRGQQVTLSCSPISGHRSVSWYQQTPGQGLQFLFEYFSETQRNKGNFPGRFSGRQFSNSRSEMNVSTLELGDSALYLCATNRGAGTGELFFGEGSRLTVL.

This clonotype was detected a few times. The chain is built from TRBV5-1 and TRBJ1-2; D is undetermined. Germline V lookup: CDR1 SGHRS, CDR2 YFSETQ. Trimming shortened V by 4 bases and J by 8 bases, and 12 bases separated the two germline ends. CDR3 length: 12 residues. This CDR3 is CASSADFKGYTF. CDR3 in DNA: TGCGCCAGCAGCGCGGACTTTAAGGGCTACACCTTC.

There are many counts of this clonotype. The chain employs TRBV20-1 and TRBJ1-2; D uncertain. The germline V gene has CDR1 DFQATT and CDR2 SNEGSKA (reference sequence). V lost 6 bases and J lost 0, with 17 bases in between. The CDR3 covers 15 residues. The CDR3 region has the DNA TGCAGTGCGCGAAGGGTCGGTCCCGCTAACTATGGCTACACCTTC. The encoded protein is CSARRVGPANYGYTF.